Included here is one T cell receptor beta chain sequence, with context. The CDR3 is 16 amino acids. The V gene's germline CDR1 is SGHTA and CDR2 FQGNSA. V was cut by 5 bases and J by 5 bases, with 19 bases left in between. Assay: immunoSEQ multiplex PCR; the TCRdb copy retains only in-frame clones and omits some. The sample yields approximately 760,000 clones, roughly 85% seen once. The sample is drawn from a study of shared T cell receptors in the human thymus. These data also featured in a second study, about human thymus T cells. Turning to that study: Corrective surgery for congenital heart defects was being performed on the healthy Finnish infants who served as donors. Obtained as resections during corrective heart surgery, the thymus tissue was then studied. Use of V and J genes seemed skewed within the thymic and blood repertoires. Related research reported highly overlapping thymic repertoires among unrelated individuals.

The sequence was collected from a girl less than two years old with a congenital heart defect. The sample taken for sequencing was thymocytes. The gene calls are TRBV7-2 and TRBJ1-5; no clear D. CDR3 in DNA: TGTGCCAGCAGCCGCAAGACACCGCTTAATGATCAGCCCCAGCATTTT. Residues: CASSRKTPLNDQPQHF.